This entry is about one TCR beta chain. The data stem from a study of T-cell memory formation after mild COVID-19. Study information: For the most part, TCR clusters were specific to one donor.

V was clipped by 0 bases and J by 2 bases; unmatched bases: 4. Germline CDR1 and CDR2: SGHRS and YFSETQ. The CDR3 length is 16 residues. MiXCR, applied by TCRdb to the 5' RACE reads, yields one record per CDR3 protein. In the table there are about 540,000 distinct CDR3 sequences, roughly 22% of which are singletons. The clonotype was recovered from an adult woman who had mild COVID-19 (a few samples of this study predate the infection). Cell type and time point are not known. The sample comprised PBMCs or a T cell subset sorted from them (not recorded which). The chain combines TRBV5-1 with TRBJ2-3; 9 nucleotides match TRBD2. CDR3 DNA sequence: TGCGCCAGCAGCTTGGGACTAGCGGCCCCCACAGATACGCAGTATTTT. Translated: CASSLGLAAPTDTQYF.